The sample holds one count of the clone carrying this TCR beta chain. No antigen is known for it. At one end, the junction sequence differs from germline, possibly due to a read error. This specimen belongs to a study of blood T cells in healthy people across ages. General study results and limits: Possibly, changes in expanded clonotypes were confounded because donor CMV status was unknown. Comparison with aged donors showed that long-lived donors had more naive CD4+ cells and higher diversity.

Combining a sample-barcoded 5' primer with a J-beta primer mix, a second PCR ran for about 6 to 11 cycles. Individual samples furnished no less than 3 million CDR3-containing paired-end reads apiece. A single record per CDR3 protein comes from TCRdb applying MiXCR to the 5' RACE reads. This table has around 1.7 million distinct CDR3 sequences, 25% to 30% appearing once. Germline lookup yields CDR1 SEHNR and CDR2 FQNEAQ (reference sequence). CDR3 length equals 14 residues. The source is a woman aged 25 to 39 in good health. The gene calls are TRBV7-9 and TRBJ1-1; a possible D gene is TRBD1 (5 bases). Sequenced: blood. CDR3 nucleotide sequence: TGTGCCAGCAGCTTAAAAGGGGCTGACACTGGAGCTTTCTTT. Residues: CASSLKGADTGAFF.